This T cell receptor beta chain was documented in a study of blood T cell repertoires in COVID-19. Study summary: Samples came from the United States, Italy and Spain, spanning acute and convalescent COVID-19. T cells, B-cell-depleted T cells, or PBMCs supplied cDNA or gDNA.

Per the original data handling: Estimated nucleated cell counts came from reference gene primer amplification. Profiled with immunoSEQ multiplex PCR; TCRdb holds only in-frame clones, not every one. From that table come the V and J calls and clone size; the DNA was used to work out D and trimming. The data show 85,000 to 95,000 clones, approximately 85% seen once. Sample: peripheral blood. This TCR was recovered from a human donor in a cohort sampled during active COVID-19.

The CDR3: CASSPLLLAAGTDTQYF. The CDR3 region has the DNA TGTGCCAGCTCACCCCTCCTACTAGCGGCTGGAACAGATACGCAGTATTTT. This chain joins TRBV18 and TRBJ2-3, with 8 positions matching TRBD2. The CDR3 loop spans 17 amino acids. V was clipped by 3 bases and J by 3 bases; unmatched bases: 11. Germline CDR1 KGHSH, CDR2 LQKENI.